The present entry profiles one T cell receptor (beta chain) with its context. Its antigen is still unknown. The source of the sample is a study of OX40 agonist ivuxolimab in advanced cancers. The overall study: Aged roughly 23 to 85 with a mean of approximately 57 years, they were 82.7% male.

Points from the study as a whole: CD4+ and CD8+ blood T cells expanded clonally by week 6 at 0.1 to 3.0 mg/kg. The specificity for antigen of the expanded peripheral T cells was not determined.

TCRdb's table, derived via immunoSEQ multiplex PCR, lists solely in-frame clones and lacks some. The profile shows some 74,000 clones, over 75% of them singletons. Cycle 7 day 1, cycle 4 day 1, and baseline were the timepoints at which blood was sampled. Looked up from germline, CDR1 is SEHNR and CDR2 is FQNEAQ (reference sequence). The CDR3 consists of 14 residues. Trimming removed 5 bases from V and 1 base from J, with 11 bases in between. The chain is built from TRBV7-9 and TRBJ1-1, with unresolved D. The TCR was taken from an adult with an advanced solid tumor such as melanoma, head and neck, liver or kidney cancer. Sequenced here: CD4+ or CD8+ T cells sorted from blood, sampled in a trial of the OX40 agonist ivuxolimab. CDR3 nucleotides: TGTGCCAGCAGCGCCCTCCCATCGAACACTGAAGCTTTCTTT. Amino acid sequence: CASSALPSNTEAFF.